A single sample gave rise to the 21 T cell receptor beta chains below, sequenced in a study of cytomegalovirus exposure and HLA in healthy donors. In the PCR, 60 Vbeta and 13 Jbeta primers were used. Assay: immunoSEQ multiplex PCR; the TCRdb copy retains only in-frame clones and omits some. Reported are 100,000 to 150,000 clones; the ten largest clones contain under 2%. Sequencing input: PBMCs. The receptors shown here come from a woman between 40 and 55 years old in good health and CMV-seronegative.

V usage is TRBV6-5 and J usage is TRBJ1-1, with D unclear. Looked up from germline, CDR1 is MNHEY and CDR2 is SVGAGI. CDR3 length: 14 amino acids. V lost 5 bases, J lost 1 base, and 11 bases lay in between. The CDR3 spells CASSPRERNTEAFF. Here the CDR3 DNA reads TGTGCCAGCAGTCCCCGGGAGCGGAACACTGAAGCTTTCTTT.

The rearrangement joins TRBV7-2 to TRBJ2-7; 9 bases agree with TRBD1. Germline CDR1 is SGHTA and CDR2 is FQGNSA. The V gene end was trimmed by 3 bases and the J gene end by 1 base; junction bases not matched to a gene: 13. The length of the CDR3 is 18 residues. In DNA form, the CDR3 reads TGTGCCAGCAGCTTGGTGATCCCAACAGGGGGCGAATCCTACGAGCAGTACTTC. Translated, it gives CASSLVIPTGGESYEQYF. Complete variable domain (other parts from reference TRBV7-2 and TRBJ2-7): GAGVSQSPSNKVTEKGKDVELRCDPISGHTALYWYRQSLGQGLEFLIYFQGNSAPDKSGLPSDRFSAERTGGSVSTLTIQRTQQEDSAVYLCASSLVIPTGGESYEQYFGPGTRLTVT.

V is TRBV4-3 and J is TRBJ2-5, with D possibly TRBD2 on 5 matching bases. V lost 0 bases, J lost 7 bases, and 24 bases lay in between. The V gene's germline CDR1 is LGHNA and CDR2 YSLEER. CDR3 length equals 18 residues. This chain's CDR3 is CASSQDLQTGSPLGTQYF. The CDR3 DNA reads TGCGCCAGCAGCCAAGATTTGCAAACGGGGAGTCCCCTAGGGACCCAGTACTTC.

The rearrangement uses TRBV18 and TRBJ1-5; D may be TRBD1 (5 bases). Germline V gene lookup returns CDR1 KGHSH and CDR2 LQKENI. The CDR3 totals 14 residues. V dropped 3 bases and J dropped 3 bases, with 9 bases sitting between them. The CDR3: CASSPGQYNQPQHF. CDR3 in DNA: TGTGCCAGCTCACCGGGGCAGTACAATCAGCCCCAGCATTTT.

In DNA form, the CDR3 reads TGTGCCAGCAGGAGGCCGCTGCCTGGCTATGGCTACACCTTC. Translated, it gives CASRRPLPGYGYTF. The chain is built from TRBV6-5 and TRBJ1-2; D ambiguous. CDR1 and CDR2 from the germline V gene are MNHEY and SVGAGI. The V and J ends lost 6 bases and 4 bases respectively, with 15 bases between them. The CDR3 has 14 amino acids.

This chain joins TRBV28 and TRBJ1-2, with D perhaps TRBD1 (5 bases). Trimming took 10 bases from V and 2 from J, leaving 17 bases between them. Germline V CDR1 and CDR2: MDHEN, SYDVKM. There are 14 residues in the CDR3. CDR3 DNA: TGTGCCATTTCACTTAGCCAGGGCAACTATGGCTACACCTTC. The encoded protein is CAISLSQGNYGYTF.

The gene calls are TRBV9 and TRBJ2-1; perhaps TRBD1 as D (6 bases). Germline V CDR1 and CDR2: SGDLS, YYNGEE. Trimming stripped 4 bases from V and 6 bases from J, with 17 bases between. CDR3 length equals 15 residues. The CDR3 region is CASSSRGGWVNEQFF. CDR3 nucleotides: TGTGCCAGCAGCAGTCGAGGGGGTTGGGTCAATGAGCAGTTCTTC.

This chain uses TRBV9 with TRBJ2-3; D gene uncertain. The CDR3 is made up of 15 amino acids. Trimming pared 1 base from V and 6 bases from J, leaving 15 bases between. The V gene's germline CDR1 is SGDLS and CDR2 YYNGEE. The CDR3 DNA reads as TGTGCCAGCAGCGTAAACAGCCACCCTCCCGATACGCAGTATTTT. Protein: CASSVNSHPPDTQYF.

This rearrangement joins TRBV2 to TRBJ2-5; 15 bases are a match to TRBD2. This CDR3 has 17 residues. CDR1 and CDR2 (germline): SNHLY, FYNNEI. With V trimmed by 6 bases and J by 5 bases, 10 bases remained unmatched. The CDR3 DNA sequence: TGTGCCAGCAGACCCGGCGCTGGGACTAGCGGGGGGGAGACCCAGTACTTC. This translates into CASRPGAGTSGGETQYF.

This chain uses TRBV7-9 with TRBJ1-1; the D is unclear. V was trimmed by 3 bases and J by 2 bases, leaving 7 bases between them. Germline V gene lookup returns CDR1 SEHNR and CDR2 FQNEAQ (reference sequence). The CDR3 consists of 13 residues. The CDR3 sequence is CASSFQENTEAFF. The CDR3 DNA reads TGTGCCAGCAGCTTCCAGGAAAACACTGAAGCTTTCTTT.

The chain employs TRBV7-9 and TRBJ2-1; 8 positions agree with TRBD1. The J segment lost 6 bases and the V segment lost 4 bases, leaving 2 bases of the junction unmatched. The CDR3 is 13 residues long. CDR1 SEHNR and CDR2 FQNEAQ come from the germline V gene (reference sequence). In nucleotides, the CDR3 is TGTGCCAGCAGCTCCGACAGGGGCAATGAGCAGTTCTTC. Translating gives CASSSDRGNEQFF.

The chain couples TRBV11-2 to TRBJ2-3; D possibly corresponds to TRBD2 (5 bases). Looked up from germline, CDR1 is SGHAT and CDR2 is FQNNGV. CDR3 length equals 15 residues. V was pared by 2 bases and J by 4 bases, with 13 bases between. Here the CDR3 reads CASSLRGFDSDTQYF. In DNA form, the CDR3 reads TGTGCCAGCAGCTTAAGAGGGTTTGACTCAGATACGCAGTATTTT.

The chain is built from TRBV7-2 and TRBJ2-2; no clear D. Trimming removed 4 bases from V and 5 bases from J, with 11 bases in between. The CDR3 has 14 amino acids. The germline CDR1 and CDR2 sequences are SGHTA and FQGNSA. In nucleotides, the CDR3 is TGTGCCAGCAGCTCCGAACGGGTAACCGGGGAGCTGTTTTTT. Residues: CASSSERVTGELFF.

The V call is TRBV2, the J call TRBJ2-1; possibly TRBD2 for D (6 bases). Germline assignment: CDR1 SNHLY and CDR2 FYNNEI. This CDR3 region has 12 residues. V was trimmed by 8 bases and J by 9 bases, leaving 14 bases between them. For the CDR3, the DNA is TGTGCCAGCTCCGGCCGGGACTCTGAGCAGTTCTTC. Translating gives CASSGRDSEQFF. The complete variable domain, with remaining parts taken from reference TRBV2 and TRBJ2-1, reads EPEVTQTPSHQVTQMGQEVILRCVPISNHLYFYWYRQILGQKVEFLVSFYNNEISEKSEIFDDQFSVERPDGSNFTLKIRSTKLEDSAMYFCASSGRDSEQFFGPGTRLTVL.

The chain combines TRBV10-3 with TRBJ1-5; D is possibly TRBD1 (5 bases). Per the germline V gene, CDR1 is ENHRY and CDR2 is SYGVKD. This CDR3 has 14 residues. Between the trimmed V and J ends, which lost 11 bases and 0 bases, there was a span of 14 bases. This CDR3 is CASSGGVSNQPQHF. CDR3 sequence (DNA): TGTGCCTCCTCGGGAGGGGTTAGCAATCAGCCCCAGCATTTT.

This CDR3 is CASRVARQGGPPLHF. CDR3 DNA: TGTGCCAGCAGGGTCGCTCGTCAGGGAGGGCCACCCCTCCACTTT. The rearrangement links TRBV6-6 to TRBJ1-6; D is perhaps TRBD1 (5 bases). The CDR3 sequence is 15 residues long. Trimming removed 6 bases at V and 11 bases at J, with 20 bases between. Germline V CDR1 and CDR2: MNHNY, SVGAGI (reference sequence).

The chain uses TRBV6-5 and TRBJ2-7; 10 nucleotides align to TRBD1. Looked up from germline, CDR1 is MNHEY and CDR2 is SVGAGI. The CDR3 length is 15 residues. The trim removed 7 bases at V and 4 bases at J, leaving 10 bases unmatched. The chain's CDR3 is CASISQTGQGYEQYF. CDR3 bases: TGTGCCAGCATCTCTCAAACGGGACAGGGGTACGAGCAGTACTTC.

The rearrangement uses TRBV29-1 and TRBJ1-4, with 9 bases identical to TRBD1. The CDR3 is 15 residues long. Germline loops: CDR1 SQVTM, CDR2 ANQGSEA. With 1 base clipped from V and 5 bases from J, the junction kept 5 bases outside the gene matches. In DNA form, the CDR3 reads TGCAGCGTTGAAGCCTACGGACAGGGGAATGAAAAACTGTTTTTT. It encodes CSVEAYGQGNEKLFF.

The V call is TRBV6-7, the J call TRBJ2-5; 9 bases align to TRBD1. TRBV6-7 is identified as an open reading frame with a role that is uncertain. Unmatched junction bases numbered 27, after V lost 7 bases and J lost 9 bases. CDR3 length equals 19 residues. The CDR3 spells CASNTGTGHRKRSSPAQYF. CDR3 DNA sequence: TGTGCCAGCAACACCGGGACAGGGCATCGAAAGAGGTCGAGTCCGGCCCAGTACTTC.

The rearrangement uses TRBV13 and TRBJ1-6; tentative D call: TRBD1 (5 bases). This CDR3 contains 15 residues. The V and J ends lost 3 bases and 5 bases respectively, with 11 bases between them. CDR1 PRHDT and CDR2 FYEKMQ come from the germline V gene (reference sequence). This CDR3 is CASSFSGGNNSPLHF. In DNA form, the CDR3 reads TGTGCCAGCAGCTTCAGCGGGGGTAATAATTCACCCCTCCACTTT.

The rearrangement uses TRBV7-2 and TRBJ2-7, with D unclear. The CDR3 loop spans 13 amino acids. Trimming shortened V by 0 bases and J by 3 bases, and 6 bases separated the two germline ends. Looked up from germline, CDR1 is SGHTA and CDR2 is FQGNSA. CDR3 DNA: TGTGCCAGCAGCTTAGCACAGAGCTACGAGCAGTACTTC. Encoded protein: CASSLAQSYEQYF.